The next 29 T cell receptor beta chains were all read from a single sample in a study of tumor and adjacent non-tumor tissue in lung cancer. The library came from three nested PCR rounds adapted from ARM-PCR protocols. MiXCR, applied by TCRdb to the multiplex PCR reads, yields one record per CDR3 protein. The table records about 76,000 distinct CDR3 sequences, roughly 80% of them present only once. RNA was extracted from bulk tissue without any cell sorting. More than 3 cm separated this lung sample from the edge of the tumor. The sequenced material came from distant non-tumor lung tissue. The source is a man aged 55 to 70 with non-small cell lung cancer.

The chain recombines TRBV5-6 with TRBJ2-7; D is undetermined. V lost 4 bases and J 10 bases, leaving 21 bases between the germline ends. Germline V lookup: CDR1 SGHDT, CDR2 YYEEEE. The CDR3 length is 14 residues. The DNA for the CDR3 is TGTGCCAGCAGCAAACCCGACCGTTCCAGCGACCAGTACTTC. Protein product: CASSKPDRSSDQYF.

A note on this clonotype: The CDR3 ends on some other residue instead of the conserved phenylalanine or tryptophan, so this is likely a read error. Because the CDR3's place on the DNA is in doubt, the DNA is left out and the CDR3 is given as listed by TCRdb. This chain links TRBV11-2 with TRBJ2-5. The CDR3 length is 13 residues, termini included. Germline CDR1 reads SGHAT; CDR2 reads FQNNGV. This CDR3 reads CASSSIREETRYL.

This clonotype was detected many times. The chain is built from TRBV4-1 and TRBJ2-1; 8 positions agree with TRBD2. The V segment lost 0 bases and the J segment 10 bases; nucleotides outside the gene matches: 8. The CDR3 contains 15 residues. Germline loops: CDR1 MGHRA, CDR2 YSYEKL. CDR3 nucleotides: TGCGCCAGCAGCCAAGATTTCGGGGGGGCCCGGGAGCAGTTCTTC. Translating it yields CASSQDFGGAREQFF.

Regarding this clonotype: Just one base apart from a much larger clone, this may be a read error. The chain is built from TRBV6-6 and TRBJ1-4; no reliable D call. Trimming took off 3 bases at V and 2 bases at J, with 10 bases between the two ends. Germline V gene lookup returns CDR1 MNHNY and CDR2 SVGAGI (reference sequence). This CDR3 is built from 15 residues. The CDR3 region has the DNA TGTGCCAGCAGTTATACGGGCGGGACTAATGAAAAACTGTTTTTT. As protein: CASSYTGGTNEKLFF.

V is TRBV11-3 and J is TRBJ2-2; 7 nucleotides line up with TRBD2. This CDR3 contains 14 residues. V was clipped by 1 base and J by 16 bases; unmatched bases: 12. Germline V lookup: CDR1 SGHNT, CDR2 YENEEA. In DNA form, the CDR3 reads TGTGCCAGCAGCTTAGCCGGGCCGGGGGGAAGGCGGTTTTTT. This codes for CASSLAGPGGRRFF.

As concerns this clonotype: Germline and junction disagree at one end, which may indicate a read error. The chain is built from TRBV29-1 and TRBJ2-2; D is perhaps TRBD1 (6 bases). The CDR3 spans 12 residues. Looked up from germline, CDR1 is SQVTM and CDR2 is ANQGSEA. This CDR3 is CSVGGGTGKLFF. The CDR3 nucleotides are TGCAGTGTGGGTGGGGGCACCGGGAAGCTGTTTTTT.

This clonotype showed up just once. The chain has TRBV11-2 and TRBJ2-3; D may be TRBD2 (7 bases). In germline, CDR1 is SGHAT, CDR2 FQNNGV. Between the trimmed V and J ends, which lost 0 bases and 2 bases, there was a span of 21 bases. The CDR3 has 19 amino acids. CDR3 DNA sequence: TGTGCCAGCAGCTTAGAGTCAACGACTGGGGGGGCCTACACAGATACGCAGTATTTT. Protein: CASSLESTTGGAYTDTQYF. Together with reference TRBV11-2 and TRBJ2-3, the CDR3 gives the full variable domain: EAGVAQSPRYKIIEKRQSVAFWCNPISGHATLYWYQQILGQGPKLLIQFQNNGVVDDSQLPKDRFSAERLKGVDSTLKIQPAKLEDSAVYLCASSLESTTGGAYTDTQYFGPGTRLTVL.

To note about this clonotype: The CDR3 does not end in the conserved phenylalanine or tryptophan, so this is likely a read error. The chain has TRBV11-3 and TRBJ2-5; D is undetermined. Germline V gives CDR1 SGHNT, CDR2 YENEEA. The CDR3 is made up of 13 amino acids. CDR3 sequence: CACSFTGEETQYI. The CDR3 DNA is TGTGCCTGCAGCTTTACCGGAGAAGAGACCCAGTACATC.

For this clonotype: Germline is not matched at one junction end, which may reflect a read error. The V call is TRBV4-1, the J call TRBJ2-3; 8 bases agree with TRBD1. There are 15 residues in the CDR3. Germline CDR1 and CDR2: MGHRA and YSYEKL. This CDR3 reads CASTPGTGGTDTQYF. In DNA form, the CDR3 reads TGCGCGAGCACGCCCGGGACAGGAGGGACAGATACGCAGTATTTT.

The rearrangement uses TRBV4-1 and TRBJ2-7, with a possible D match to TRBD1 (6 bases). Trimming cost V 6 bases and J 2 bases, with 17 bases left between them. Germline V lookup: CDR1 MGHRA, CDR2 YSYEKL. This CDR3 has 15 residues. The CDR3: CASRGGVSGTYEQYF. CDR3 bases: TGCGCCAGCAGAGGGGGAGTCAGCGGTACCTACGAGCAGTACTTC.

The chain links TRBV6-5 to TRBJ2-5, with D possibly being TRBD1 or TRBD2 (5 bases each). The V end lost 5 bases, the J end lost 9 bases, and 19 bases lay between the germline ends. Germline assignment: CDR1 MNHEY and CDR2 SVGAGI. CDR3 length: 14 amino acids. DNA of the CDR3: TGTGCCAGCAGTGATACCGGGACCACGTGGTCCCAGTACTTC. Translating gives CASSDTGTTWSQYF.

For this clonotype: The junction does not match germline at one end; this may be a read error. The V and J genes are TRBV11-3 and TRBJ2-3; D unclear. CDR1 is SGHNT and CDR2 is YENEEA in the germline V gene. The CDR3 totals 14 residues. CDR3 sequence reads: CASSQERSSGTRYF. The CDR3 coding sequence is TGTGCCAGCAGCCAGGAGAGAAGCTCGGGTACGCGGTATTTT. Variable domain in full (rest from reference TRBV11-3 and TRBJ2-3): EAGVVQSPRYKIIEKKQPVAFWCNPISGHNTLYWYLQNLGQGPELLIRYENEEAVDDSQLPKDRFSAERLKGVDSTLKIQPAELGDSAVYLCASSQERSSGTRYFGPGTRLTVL.

Note on this clonotype: A much larger clone lies a single base off, so this may be a read error. The genes are TRBV5-4 and TRBJ2-5, with 15 nucleotides matching TRBD2. CDR3 length equals 15 residues. Germline V gene sequence: CDR1 SGHNT, CDR2 YYREEE (reference sequence). The CDR3 coding sequence is TGTGCCAGCAACTTGGGACTAGCGGGGGGAGAGACCCAGTACTTC. Protein product: CASNLGLAGGETQYF.

In its sample, this clonotype was seen many times. CDR3 loop: CASSQDSNTIQYF. CDR3 DNA sequence: TGCGCCAGCAGCCAAGATAGTAACACTATTCAGTACTTC. The V gene is TRBV4-1, the J gene TRBJ2-4; D not resolved. This CDR3 region has 13 residues. Germline-derived CDR1 and CDR2 are MGHRA and YSYEKL. V dropped 0 bases and J dropped 10 bases, with 10 bases sitting between them.

Remarks on this clonotype: Relative to the germline gene, one junction end is altered; a read error may explain this. The chain employs TRBV4-3 and TRBJ2-7; 7 positions match TRBD1. The CDR3 is 16 amino acids. In germline, CDR1 is LGHNA, CDR2 YSLEER. CDR3 residues: CACSQAGGTGAYEQYF. The CDR3 DNA is TGCGCCTGCAGCCAAGCCGGAGGTACAGGGGCCTACGAGCAATACTTC.

At least ten counts were recorded for this clonotype. V and J are TRBV20-1 and TRBJ2-7, with 7 bases matching TRBD1. CDR3 size: 15 residues. The junction had 7 bases not matched to a gene; V was cut back by 2 bases and J by 0 bases. Germline CDR1 is DFQATT and CDR2 is SNEGSKA (reference sequence). The CDR3 nucleotides are TGCAGTGCTAGATCGGGACAGCTAAGCTCCTACGAGCAGTACTTC. It is translated as CSARSGQLSSYEQYF.

Remarks on this clonotype: One junction end does not reproduce the germline sequence, and a read error may be involved. This chain connects TRBV11-3 to TRBJ2-1; TRBD1 is a possible D gene (5 bases). CDR1 SGHNT and CDR2 YENEEA come from the germline V gene. The length of the CDR3 is 15 residues. The CDR3 DNA sequence: TGTGCCAGCAGCGAGGACAAAGAATCCTACAATGAGCGGTTCTTC. Encoded protein: CASSEDKESYNERFF. Variable domain in full (rest from reference TRBV11-3 and TRBJ2-1): EAGVVQSPRYKIIEKKQPVAFWCNPISGHNTLYWYLQNLGQGPELLIRYENEEAVDDSQLPKDRFSAERLKGVDSTLKIQPAELGDSAVYLCASSEDKESYNERFFGPGTRLTVL.

CDR3 amino acids: CSVDGQANTGELFF. The DNA for the CDR3 is TGCAGCGTTGACGGCCAAGCAAACACCGGGGAGCTGTTTTTT. V gene TRBV29-1 combines with J gene TRBJ2-2, with no clear D. The V gene's germline CDR1 is SQVTM and CDR2 ANQGSEA. The CDR3 extends over 14 amino acids. V lost 3 bases to trimming and J lost 2 bases, with 10 bases between them.

The chain combines TRBV10-3 with TRBJ2-4, with unresolved D. The ends were cut back, 6 bases at V and 1 base at J, with 25 bases in the middle. Per germline, CDR1 ENHRY and CDR2 SYGVKD. This CDR3 spans 19 amino acids. The CDR3 DNA follows: TGTGCCATCAGAACCCGACGGCCCCCTGTACATATGGCCAAAAACATTCAGTACTTC. Amino acids: CAIRTRRPPVHMAKNIQYF.

This clonotype was counted a single time. A much larger clone sits a single nucleotide away, making a read error possible. The chain uses TRBV4-1 and TRBJ2-7; 16 bases map to TRBD2. The CDR3 sequence is 18 residues long. CDR1 is MGHRA, CDR2 YSYEKL, per germline. DNA for the CDR3: TGCGCCAGCACAATAGCGGGACTAGCGGGGGGGAGAACCTACGGGCAGTACTTC. Translating gives CASTIAGLAGGRTYGQYF.

By frequency in the sample, this clonotype is medium-sized. V usage is TRBV5-4 and J usage is TRBJ1-2; 11 bases are shared with TRBD1. Germline assignment: CDR1 SGHNT and CDR2 YYREEE (reference sequence). V shed 6 bases, J shed 6 bases, and the junction held 10 bases outside the gene matches. The length of the CDR3 is 15 residues. The CDR3 coding sequence is TGTGCCAGCACCCCTGGAGGACAGGGGGCGAATGGCTACACCTTC. Amino acid sequence: CASTPGGQGANGYTF.

The count of this clonotype is one. One end of the junction varies from germline; a read error may be responsible. DNA of the CDR3: TGTGCCAGCCTAAGGGGTACAGGGTCGAACACCCGGGAGCTGTTTTTT. Amino acid sequence: CASLRGTGSNTRELFF. The rearrangement joins TRBV6-1 to TRBJ2-2; D perhaps matches TRBD1 (6 bases). The CDR3 sequence is 16 residues long. Per germline, CDR1 MNHNS and CDR2 SASEGT.

As regards this clonotype: A read error may be the cause here, since a much bigger clone is one base away. The genes are TRBV5-6 and TRBJ1-5; 7 bases fit TRBD1. From germline, CDR1 is SGHDT and CDR2 YYEEEE. The V segment lost 4 bases and the J segment 6 bases; nucleotides outside the gene matches: 10. The CDR3 length is 15 residues. The CDR3 region is CASSPRGQELQPQHF. CDR3 DNA sequence: TGTGCCAGCAGCCCGAGGGGGCAGGAACTTCAGCCCCAGCATTTT.

About this clonotype: One end of the junction fails to match germline, which may point to a read error. The chain employs TRBV20-1 and TRBJ2-7, with D perhaps matching TRBD2 (5 bases). CDR1 is DFQATT and CDR2 is SNEGSKA in the germline V gene (reference sequence). The CDR3 consists of 13 residues. This CDR3 reads CSTREEGSYEQYF. DNA of the CDR3: TGCAGTACTAGAGAAGAGGGATCCTACGAGCAGTACTTC.

In the case of this clonotype: At one of its ends the junction is not consistent with the germline gene, which may arise from a read error. The chain recombines TRBV6-2 or TRBV6-3 with TRBJ2-3; D remains unclear. Germline-derived CDR1 and CDR2 are MNHEY and SVGEGT. The CDR3 contains 14 residues. CDR3 protein: CASQTHLCTDTLYF. The CDR3 region has the DNA TGTGCAAGCCAGACTCACCTTTGCACAGATACGCTGTATTTT.

This clonotype is a singleton in its sample. CDR3 bases: TGTGCCAGCAGCTTATATGGGCCCAACATGAACACTGAAGCTTTCTTT. This encodes CASSLYGPNMNTEAFF. The chain joins TRBV11-2 to TRBJ1-1; D gene unclear. The CDR3 consists of 16 residues. Germline values: CDR1 SGHAT, CDR2 FQNNGV. The V and J ends lost 2 bases and 0 bases respectively, with 13 bases between them.

As concerns this clonotype: A read error is likely, as this CDR3 ends without the conserved phenylalanine or tryptophan. It is unclear where the CDR3 begins or ends on the DNA, so no DNA is shown, and the CDR3 is as TCRdb lists it. This rearrangement joins TRBV11-2 to TRBJ2-7; whether TRBD2, the table's D call, matches the DNA was not checked. The germline V gene has CDR1 SGHAT and CDR2 FQNNGV. Including both end residues, the CDR3 is 15 amino acids long. The CDR3 loop is CASSPERGGYYEHYL.

This clonotype has at least ten counts. The chain uses TRBV20-1 and TRBJ1-1; weak D call: TRBD1 (6 bases). The CDR3 covers 14 residues. V shed 6 bases and J shed 0 bases, with 14 bases lying between them. The germline CDR1 and CDR2 sequences are DFQATT and SNEGSKA (reference sequence). CDR3 sequence reads: CSAIGNRVNTEAFF. CDR3 coding DNA: TGCAGTGCCATTGGGAACAGGGTGAACACTGAAGCTTTCTTT.

This clonotype was counted many times. This chain connects TRBV7-2 to TRBJ2-1; weak D call: TRBD2 (6 bases). There are 16 residues in the CDR3. Per the germline V gene, CDR1 is SGHTA and CDR2 is FQGNSA. The V end lost 0 bases, the J end lost 0 bases, and 9 bases lay between the germline ends. CDR3 loop: CASSLASSASYNEQFF. CDR3 bases: TGTGCCAGCAGCTTAGCCTCTAGCGCCTCCTACAATGAGCAGTTCTTC. The variable domain in full, with the rest retrieved from reference TRBV7-2 and TRBJ2-1, is GAGVSQSPSNKVTEKGKDVELRCDPISGHTALYWYRQSLGQGLEFLIYFQGNSAPDKSGLPSDRFSAERTGGSVSTLTIQRTQQEDSAVYLCASSLASSASYNEQFFGPGTRLTVL.